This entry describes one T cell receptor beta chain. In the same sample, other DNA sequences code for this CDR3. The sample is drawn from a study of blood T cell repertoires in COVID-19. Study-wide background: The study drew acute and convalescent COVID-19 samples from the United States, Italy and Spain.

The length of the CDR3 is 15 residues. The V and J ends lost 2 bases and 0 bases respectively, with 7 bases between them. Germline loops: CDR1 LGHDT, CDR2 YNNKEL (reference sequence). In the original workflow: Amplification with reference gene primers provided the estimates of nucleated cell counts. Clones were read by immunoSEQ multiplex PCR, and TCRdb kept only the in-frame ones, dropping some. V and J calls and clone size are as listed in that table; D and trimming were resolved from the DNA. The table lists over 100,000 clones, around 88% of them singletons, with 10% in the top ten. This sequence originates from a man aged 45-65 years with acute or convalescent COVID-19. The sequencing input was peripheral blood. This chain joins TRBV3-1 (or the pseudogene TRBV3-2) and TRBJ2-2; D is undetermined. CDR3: CASSQRQANTGELFF. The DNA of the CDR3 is TGTGCCAGCAGCCAAAGGCAGGCGAACACCGGGGAGCTGTTTTTT.